The 3 T cell receptor beta chains given below trace back to one sample, sequenced in a study of early T cells in non-severe SARS-CoV-2 infection (dated by TCRdb to the early 2020s). The library came from 5' RACE. Sequencing relied on a NextSeq 500. The public reads were run again by TCRdb, first through fastp at Q25 and then through MiXCR, and only productive beta chains were kept. CDR3 protein sequences are deduplicated, and each keeps its most common genes and DNA. The sample has about 50,000 distinct CDR3 sequences on record, almost 9.5% of them singletons. The top ten hold more than 13% of the sample. Source material: whole blood. These receptors originate from an adult who was a healthcare worker with PCR-confirmed SARS-CoV-2 infection or an uninfected control (not recorded which).

This clonotype was observed a few times. The chain carries TRBV6-5 and TRBJ1-1; D remains ambiguous. CDR3 length: 18 amino acids. V lost 0 bases to trimming and J lost 0 bases, with 17 bases between them. The germline V gene has CDR1 MNHEY and CDR2 SVGAGI. Written as DNA, the CDR3 is TGTGCCAGCAGTTACTCGAGTGGGAGGGCCAGGATGAACACTGAAGCTTTCTTT. This translates into CASSYSSGRARMNTEAFF.

This clonotype was detected many times. V usage is TRBV6-2 or TRBV6-3 and J usage is TRBJ1-6, with D possibly matching TRBD1 (5 bases). V lost 7 bases and J lost 7, with 14 bases in between. There are 14 residues in the CDR3. Germline V lookup: CDR1 MNHEY, CDR2 SVGEGT. CDR3 nucleotide sequence: TGTGCCAGCATCCCACAGGAGCGGAATTCACCCCTCCACTTT. It specifies CASIPQERNSPLHF.

This clonotype was recorded at least ten times. The genes are TRBV28 and TRBJ2-4; TRBD2 matches 11 bases. Germline V lookup: CDR1 MDHEN, CDR2 SYDVKM. This CDR3 has 16 residues. V lost 5 bases, J lost 3 bases, and 6 bases stayed unmatched. The DNA for the CDR3 is TGTGCCAGCAGTCCCGGACTAGCGGGCCGCAAAAACATTCAGTACTTC. Amino acids: CASSPGLAGRKNIQYF.